This entry is about one T cell receptor (beta chain). TCRdb keeps only in-frame clones here, not all; method: immunoSEQ multiplex PCR. The data show tens of thousands of clones, 65% to 90% seen once. This sample was taken from a study of OX40 agonist ivuxolimab in advanced cancers. In the study overall: Under the entry rules, prior anti-PD-1, anti-PD-L1 or anti-CTLA-4 therapy was allowed, and approximately 36% had some.

V lost 0 bases and J 1 base, leaving 13 bases between the germline ends. The length of the CDR3 is 16 residues. Germline loops: CDR1 LGHNA, CDR2 YNFKEQ. This TCR derives from an adult with an advanced solid tumor such as melanoma, head and neck, liver or kidney cancer. The source was CD4+ or CD8+ T cells sorted from blood, collected in a trial of the OX40 agonist ivuxolimab. J is TRBJ2-7 and V is TRBV4-2; D possibly corresponds to TRBD1 (6 bases). The CDR3 sequence is CASSQEGQSFSYEQYF. CDR3 nucleotides: TGTGCCAGCAGCCAAGAAGGACAGTCTTTTTCCTACGAGCAGTACTTC.